This passage covers 31 T cell receptor beta chains from one sample sequenced in a study of blood T cell repertoires in COVID-19. TCRdb keeps only in-frame clones here, not all; method: immunoSEQ multiplex PCR. The sample contains more than 400,000 clones, about nine tenths of which appear only once. The sequenced sample was PBMCs or T cells enriched from blood (not recorded which). These receptors originate from a woman in her late teens or twenties who had recovered from COVID-19.

The rearrangement uses TRBV9 and TRBJ2-3, with D possibly being TRBD1 (5 bases). The CDR3 runs to 12 residues. Germline V lookup: CDR1 SGDLS, CDR2 YYNGEE. With 8 bases removed from V and 4 bases from J, the gap between germline ends came to 11 bases. The CDR3, as DNA: TGTGCCAGTGAAGGGGATTCAGATACGCAGTATTTT. It yields the protein CASEGDSDTQYF.

Of note for this clone: This sample includes further DNA sequences coding for the same CDR3. This sequence joins TRBV4-1 and TRBJ1-2; D is unclear. CDR3 size: 13 residues. Per the germline V gene, CDR1 is MGHRA and CDR2 is YSYEKL. The germline V and J ends were trimmed by 0 bases and 3 bases, with 5 bases remaining between them. The CDR3 bases are TGCGCCAGCAGCCAAGATACGGACTATGGCTACACCTTC. It specifies CASSQDTDYGYTF.

In this sample, this clone turned up once. This rearrangement joins TRBV5-4 to TRBJ2-5; perhaps TRBD2 as D (6 bases). V was trimmed by 0 bases and J by 2 bases, leaving 14 bases between them. The CDR3 runs to 16 residues. Germline CDR1 and CDR2: SGHNT and YYREEE (reference sequence). The CDR3 reads CASSLGGGDSQETQYF. In nucleotides, the CDR3 is TGTGCCAGCAGCTTGGGTGGAGGGGACTCGCAAGAGACCCAGTACTTC.

The CDR3 loop is CASRVFFDRGLWTGELFF. The CDR3 DNA sequence: TGTGCAAGTCGCGTTTTTTTCGACAGGGGGCTGTGGACCGGGGAGCTGTTTTTT. The chain has TRBV12-2 and TRBJ2-2; TRBD1, the table's D call, lacks a check against the DNA. TRBV12-2 is noted as a pseudogene. This CDR3 comprises 18 residues.

The gene calls are TRBV11-2 and TRBJ1-1; TRBD1 is a possible D gene (5 bases). CDR1 and CDR2 (germline): SGHAT, FQNNGV. Trimming removed 0 bases from V and 4 bases from J, with 12 bases in between. The CDR3 runs to 15 residues. DNA for the CDR3: TGTGCCAGCAGCTTAGAGGCAGGGATGCCCACTGAAGCTTTCTTT. It codes for CASSLEAGMPTEAFF.

The sample holds a few counts of this clone. The chain combines TRBV28 with TRBJ1-1; possible D gene TRBD1, 6 bases. Germline-derived CDR1 and CDR2 are MDHEN and SYDVKM. This CDR3 is built from 16 residues. V was trimmed by 7 bases and J by 5 bases, leaving 23 bases between them. The DNA for the CDR3 is TGTGCCAGCATCTGGGGGGGGCTTCTTTTCGGTACTGAAGCTTTCTTT. Translating it yields CASIWGGLLFGTEAFF.

This sequence joins TRBV6-5 and TRBJ2-1; 8 bases fit TRBD2. Germline-derived CDR1 and CDR2 are MNHEY and SVGAGI. V trimming: 7 bases; J trimming: 6 bases; junction bases outside the gene matches: 8. CDR3 size: 14 residues. CDR3 amino acids: CASIDLAGANEQFF. The CDR3 DNA sequence: TGTGCCAGCATCGATCTAGCGGGTGCCAATGAGCAGTTCTTC.

The CDR3 region is CAISESGGSATDTQYF. The CDR3 nucleotides read TGTGCCATCAGTGAGTCGGGGGGTAGCGCCACAGATACGCAGTATTTT. The genes are TRBV10-3 and TRBJ2-3, with D possibly TRBD2 on 6 matching bases. The CDR3 loop spans 16 amino acids. CDR1 is ENHRY and CDR2 is SYGVKD in the germline V gene. Deletions cut 0 bases from V and 2 bases from J, with 12 bases between.

The chain is built from TRBV12-5 and TRBJ2-1; 7 bases are shared with TRBD2. This CDR3 comprises 15 residues. Germline CDR1 and CDR2: LGHNT and FRNRAP. Trimming removed 4 bases from V and 3 bases from J; junction bases left unmatched: 6. CDR3 sequence: CASGSWTGGYNEQFF. CDR3 DNA: TGTGCTAGTGGTTCATGGACGGGGGGCTACAATGAGCAGTTCTTC.

This chain links TRBV19 with TRBJ2-1; D possibly corresponds to TRBD2 (5 bases). This CDR3 comprises 13 residues. Germline V gene sequence: CDR1 LNHDA, CDR2 SQIVND (reference sequence). V lost 5 bases, J lost 11 bases, and 16 bases lay in between. The CDR3 DNA sequence: TGTGCCAGTAGTCAAATGGGCGGCGGGCAGCAGTTCTTC. Amino acids: CASSQMGGGQQFF.

This chain uses TRBV5-1 with TRBJ2-5; no clear D gene. This CDR3 has 11 amino acids. Germline V gene data show CDR1 as SGHRS and CDR2 as YFSETQ. Trimming took off 5 bases at V and 5 bases at J, with 7 bases between the two ends. The CDR3 reads CASRVSETQYF. In DNA form, the CDR3 reads TGCGCCAGCAGAGTAAGCGAGACCCAGTACTTC. Using reference TRBV5-1 and TRBJ2-5 for the parts outside the CDR3, the full variable domain is KAGVTQTPRYLIKTRGQQVTLSCSPISGHRSVSWYQQTPGQGLQFLFEYFSETQRNKGNFPGRFSGRQFSNSRSEMNVSTLELGDSALYLCASRVSETQYFGPGTRLLVL.

The rearrangement joins TRBV2 to TRBJ2-3; tentatively, D is TRBD2 (6 bases). Trimming left V 5 bases short and J 1 base short, with 31 bases between. The germline V gene encodes CDR1 SNHLY and CDR2 FYNNEI. This CDR3 has 21 residues. CDR3 region: CASSLEPGGALPTTGTDTQYF. CDR3 in DNA: TGTGCCAGCAGTCTCGAACCAGGAGGGGCCCTCCCGACTACCGGCACAGATACGCAGTATTTT. The full variable domain, rest sourced from reference TRBV2 and TRBJ2-3, is EPEVTQTPSHQVTQMGQEVILRCVPISNHLYFYWYRQILGQKVEFLVSFYNNEISEKSEIFDDQFSVERPDGSNFTLKIRSTKLEDSAMYFCASSLEPGGALPTTGTDTQYFGPGTRLTVL.

CDR3 sequence reads: CASSPRPTGLGYTF. CDR3 nucleotides: TGTGCCAGCAGTCCCCGACCCACAGGGCTTGGCTACACCTTC. The chain employs TRBV27 and TRBJ1-2, with TRBD1 as a possible D gene (6 bases). CDR1 is MNHEY, CDR2 SMNVEV, per germline (reference sequence). This CDR3 spans 14 amino acids. V gave up 5 bases and J gave up 7 bases, with 17 bases separating them.

The chain links TRBV7-6 to TRBJ1-6, with 7 nucleotides matching TRBD1. From germline, CDR1 is SGHVS and CDR2 FNYEAQ. V lost 1 base to trimming and J lost 8 bases; unmatched junction nucleotides: 5. This CDR3 has 15 amino acids. CDR3 residues: CASSLGPGGDSPLHF. In DNA form, the CDR3 reads TGTGCCAGCAGCTTAGGCCCAGGGGGTGATTCACCCCTCCACTTT.

The chain links TRBV11-3 to TRBJ2-1, with D possibly matching TRBD2 (6 bases). The germline V gene has CDR1 SGHNT and CDR2 YENEEA. The CDR3 loop spans 13 amino acids. Trimming stripped 3 bases from V and 8 bases from J, with 11 bases between. CDR3 sequence (DNA): TGTGCCAGCAGCTTGGAGGGGTTCGATGAGCAGTTCTTC. Its translation: CASSLEGFDEQFF.

The chain recombines TRBV11-2 with TRBJ1-5, with D perhaps matching TRBD1 (5 bases). With 2 bases removed from V and 4 bases from J, the gap between germline ends came to 12 bases. This CDR3 is 15 amino acids long. The V gene's germline CDR1 is SGHAT and CDR2 FQNNGV. The CDR3 DNA follows: TGTGCCAGCAGCTTAAATCTCGCAGGGAATCAGCCCCAGCATTTT. Its translation is CASSLNLAGNQPQHF.

V and J are TRBV30 and TRBJ2-3; 8 positions match TRBD2. The CDR3 length is 14 residues. The germline V gene has CDR1 GTSNPN and CDR2 SVGIG (reference sequence). J was trimmed by 1 base and V by 4 bases; bases with no gene match: 4. The DNA for the CDR3 is TGTGCCTGGACCGCCGGGGGGGGCACAGATACGCAGTATTTT. This codes for CAWTAGGGTDTQYF.

This sequence joins TRBV20-1 and TRBJ2-5, with 11 bases identical to TRBD2. The CDR3 loop spans 17 amino acids. CDR1 and CDR2 (germline): DFQATT, SNEGSKA (reference sequence). The trim removed 3 bases at V and 4 bases at J, leaving 13 bases unmatched. The CDR3 sequence is CSASNYRELAGVETQYF. The DNA for the CDR3 is TGCAGTGCTAGTAATTATCGCGAACTAGCGGGGGTAGAGACCCAGTACTTC.

As for this clone: A read error may be the cause here, since a much bigger clone is one base away. Other DNA variants within this sample encode the same CDR3. J is TRBJ1-1 and V is TRBV4-1; D perhaps matches TRBD1 (6 bases). The CDR3 totals 13 residues. Germline-derived CDR1 and CDR2 are MGHRA and YSYEKL. V gave up 5 bases and J gave up 1 base, with 8 bases separating them. CDR3 region: CASSLTGNTEAFF. Written as DNA, the CDR3 is TGCGCCAGCAGCTTGACAGGGAACACTGAAGCTTTCTTT.

V gene TRBV28 combines with J gene TRBJ1-2; unclear D gene. V was shortened by 7 bases and J by 4 bases, with 13 bases between the two germline ends. This CDR3 is 13 amino acids long. The germline gives CDR1 MDHEN, CDR2 SYDVKM. The CDR3 loop is CASTITAAYGYTF. The CDR3, as DNA: TGTGCCAGCACCATTACAGCCGCCTATGGCTACACCTTC.

The V call is TRBV5-1, the J call TRBJ1-2; D remains ambiguous. Trimming removed 1 base at V and 2 bases at J, with 12 bases between. Germline assignment: CDR1 SGHRS and CDR2 YFSETQ. The CDR3 runs 15 residues. The CDR3 spells CASSLSGGSNYGYTF. The CDR3 bases are TGCGCCAGCAGCTTGAGTGGCGGATCCAACTATGGCTACACCTTC.

The genes are TRBV2 and TRBJ1-1; 7 bases line up with TRBD1. The V segment lost 6 bases and the J segment 4 bases; nucleotides outside the gene matches: 8. The germline CDR1 and CDR2 sequences are SNHLY and FYNNEI. CDR3 length equals 14 residues. CDR3 in amino acids: CASRGAGGSTEAFF. In nucleotides, the CDR3 is TGTGCCAGCAGGGGAGCAGGGGGTTCCACTGAAGCTTTCTTT.

The chain joins TRBV5-8 to TRBJ2-1, with 12 nucleotides matching TRBD1. The germline V gene has CDR1 SGHTS and CDR2 YDEGEE. The CDR3 loop spans 15 amino acids. V lost 0 bases and J lost 7; bases outside the gene matches: 2. CDR3 in amino acids: CASSLGDRGLNEQFF. In nucleotides, the CDR3 is TGTGCCAGCAGCTTGGGGGACAGGGGGCTTAATGAGCAGTTCTTC.

This chain uses TRBV19 with TRBJ1-5; 10 nucleotides agree with TRBD1. V lost 5 bases and J lost 1; bases outside the gene matches: 8. CDR3 length: 17 residues. Germline V CDR1 and CDR2: LNHDA, SQIVND (reference sequence). DNA for the CDR3: TGTGCCAGTAGTTTCGGGACAGGGGAGAGAAGCAATCAGCCCCAGCATTTT. Translation gives CASSFGTGERSNQPQHF.

CDR3 bases: TGTGCCAGCAGCTTACCAGCGGGGGGACGGGATACGCAGTATTTT. Protein: CASSLPAGGRDTQYF. V gene TRBV11-2 combines with J gene TRBJ2-3, with 9 bases identical to TRBD2. The germline V gene encodes CDR1 SGHAT and CDR2 FQNNGV. The CDR3 loop spans 15 amino acids. With 2 bases clipped from V and 6 bases from J, the junction kept 6 bases outside the gene matches.

This clone has a handful of counts. The V call is TRBV4-1, the J call TRBJ1-1; D is unclear. With 7 bases removed from V and 4 bases from J, the gap between germline ends came to 13 bases. Per the germline V gene, CDR1 is MGHRA and CDR2 is YSYEKL. The CDR3 is 13 residues long. CDR3 in DNA: TGCGCCAGCACCGCTCGTGGTAGCACTGAAGCTTTCTTT. Protein sequence: CASTARGSTEAFF.

The chain employs TRBV6-4 and TRBJ1-6, with 7 bases identical to TRBD1. V shed 1 base, J shed 8 bases, and the junction held 8 bases outside the gene matches. CDR1 is MRHNA and CDR2 is SNTAGT in the germline V gene. CDR3 length: 16 residues. DNA of the CDR3: TGTGCCAGCAGTGACTTAGACAGGGTTGGGGATTCACCCCTCCACTTT. It yields the protein CASSDLDRVGDSPLHF.

V and J are TRBV5-1 and TRBJ2-3, with D tentatively TRBD2 (5 bases). V dropped 5 bases and J dropped 2 bases, with 12 bases sitting between them. The CDR3 sequence is 14 residues long. The germline gives CDR1 SGHRS, CDR2 YFSETQ. The DNA for the CDR3 is TGCGCCAGCAGGGAGGCAGCTATCACAGATACGCAGTATTTT. As protein: CASREAAITDTQYF.

The rearrangement uses TRBV2 and TRBJ1-2; unclear D gene. The germline V gene has CDR1 SNHLY and CDR2 FYNNEI. The V gene lost 2 bases and the J gene lost 8 bases, with 15 bases spanning the gap. The CDR3 extends over 14 amino acids. CDR3 amino acids: CASSEHRQTSGYTF. The CDR3 DNA is TGTGCCAGCAGTGAACACCGCCAAACGAGCGGCTACACCTTC.

The rearrangement uses TRBV21-1 and TRBJ1-2. TRBV21-1 is tagged as a pseudogene. The CDR3 spans 22 residues. As DNA, the CDR3 is TGTGCCAGCACCATGACCCCGAGGAGCTATTTTACTTACGGGGGGGATAACTATGGCTACACCTTC. Its translation is CASTMTPRSYFTYGGDNYGYTF.

This chain uses TRBV6-5 with TRBJ2-1; D is unresolved. Germline loops: CDR1 MNHEY, CDR2 SVGAGI. The CDR3 contains 11 residues. V was trimmed by 6 bases and J by 4 bases, leaving 4 bases between them. This chain's CDR3 is CASRTYNEQFF. CDR3 nucleotides: TGTGCCAGCAGAACTTACAATGAGCAGTTCTTC.